The next 5 T cell receptor beta chains were all read from a single sample in a study of blood T cell repertoires in COVID-19. Clones were read by immunoSEQ multiplex PCR, and TCRdb kept only the in-frame ones, dropping some. The sample records about 200,000 clones, around 89% being singletons. Sequencing input: PBMCs or T cells enriched from blood (not recorded which). The receptors originated from a woman aged 18 to 35 who had recovered from COVID-19.

This CDR3 reads CASSPVGVTDTQYF. CDR3 DNA sequence: TGTGCCAGCAGCCCTGTCGGGGTCACAGATACGCAGTATTTT. The chain uses TRBV3-1 (or the pseudogene TRBV3-2) and TRBJ2-3, with a possible D match to TRBD2 (5 bases). Germline V gives CDR1 LGHDT, CDR2 YNNKEL (reference sequence). Deletions cut 4 bases from V and 2 bases from J, with 10 bases between. The CDR3 is 14 residues long.

The V and J genes are TRBV20-1 and TRBJ2-5; TRBD2 might be the D (5 bases). V was pared by 3 bases and J by 7 bases, with 15 bases between. The germline gives CDR1 DFQATT, CDR2 SNEGSKA (reference sequence). The CDR3 extends over 13 amino acids. The CDR3 spells CSASRLPRGTQYF. The CDR3 region has the DNA TGCAGTGCTAGTCGGCTTCCCCGGGGGACCCAGTACTTC.

The chain joins TRBV3-1 (or the pseudogene TRBV3-2) to TRBJ1-6, with D perhaps matching TRBD1 (5 bases). The CDR3 extends over 16 amino acids. Trimming took 4 bases from V and 7 from J, leaving 17 bases between them. Per germline, CDR1 LGHDT and CDR2 YNNKEL (reference sequence). The CDR3 sequence: CASSRAAGRINSPLHF. The CDR3 region has the DNA TGTGCCAGCAGCCGAGCCGCGGGACGGATAAATTCACCCCTCCACTTT.

The V and J genes are TRBV30 and TRBJ2-7; 8 bases line up with TRBD1. The junction had 1 base not matched to a gene; V was cut back by 4 bases and J by 5 bases. Germline V CDR1 and CDR2: GTSNPN, SVGIG (reference sequence). The CDR3 spans 11 residues. In nucleotides, the CDR3 is TGTGCCTGGACAGGGGGCCACGAGCAGTACTTC. This encodes CAWTGGHEQYF.

The rearrangement joins TRBV30 to TRBJ1-6, with D maybe TRBD1 (5 bases). Germline loops: CDR1 GTSNPN, CDR2 SVGIG (reference sequence). CDR3 length: 15 amino acids. V lost 3 bases, J lost 3 bases, and 12 bases lay in between. The CDR3 spells CAWRREGNYNSPLHF. CDR3 sequence (DNA): TGTGCCTGGAGGAGGGAGGGGAACTATAATTCACCCCTCCACTTT.